The 14 T cell receptor beta chains below were found in one sample sequenced in a study of shared clonotypes between healthy human individuals. TCRdb's table, derived via immunoSEQ multiplex PCR, lists solely in-frame clones and lacks some. This table has approximately 1.5 million clones, just under 99% appearing once. Material for sequencing was naive CD4+ T cells sorted from blood. Regarding subset: CD45RA+ positively selected. Receptors were obtained from a man aged 30 to 39 in good health.

The chain recombines TRBV27 with TRBJ2-1; D remains ambiguous. CDR1 and CDR2 (germline): MNHEY, SMNVEV (reference sequence). The V and J ends lost 5 bases and 2 bases respectively, with 10 bases between them. The CDR3 is made up of 14 amino acids. CDR3 sequence: CASSPYRTYNEQFF. The CDR3 nucleotides read TGTGCCAGCAGTCCCTATAGGACCTACAATGAGCAGTTCTTC.

The J gene is TRBJ1-1, the V gene TRBV7-2, with D hard to call. V lost 4 bases, J lost 1 base, and 16 bases lay in between. This CDR3 contains 16 residues. CDR1 SGHTA and CDR2 FQGNSA come from the germline V gene. DNA of the CDR3: TGTGCCAGCAGCTCCCCCCTGGGAAGAAGGAACACTGAAGCTTTCTTT. Its protein product is CASSSPLGRRNTEAFF.

The V and J genes are TRBV5-1 and TRBJ2-7; D is uncertain. The CDR3 is made up of 12 amino acids. V was clipped by 6 bases and J by 3 bases, with 10 bases between them. Germline V gene sequence: CDR1 SGHRS, CDR2 YFSETQ. CDR3 DNA: TGCGCCAGCAAATCAGACCACTACGAGCAGTACTTC. Translating it yields CASKSDHYEQYF. Complete variable domain (other parts from reference TRBV5-1 and TRBJ2-7): KAGVTQTPRYLIKTRGQQVTLSCSPISGHRSVSWYQQTPGQGLQFLFEYFSETQRNKGNFPGRFSGRQFSNSRSEMNVSTLELGDSALYLCASKSDHYEQYFGPGTRLTVT.

The genes are TRBV5-1 and TRBJ2-1, with 7 bases lining up with TRBD2. CDR3 length: 16 residues. Looked up from germline, CDR1 is SGHRS and CDR2 is YFSETQ. Trimming cost V 4 bases and J 7 bases; bases outside gene matches: 14. Written as DNA, the CDR3 is TGCGCCAGCAGCACACACCCCGGGCTAGCGGTGAATGAGCAGTTCTTC. Its protein product is CASSTHPGLAVNEQFF.

This clone was detected once. The rearrangement joins TRBV19 to TRBJ2-1, with D uncertain. V was cut by 0 bases and J by 14 bases, with 17 bases left in between. Per germline, CDR1 LNHDA and CDR2 SQIVND (reference sequence). The CDR3 covers 14 residues. DNA of the CDR3: TGTGCCAGTAGTATAGACCCCCCCCGGCCCCCCGAGTTCTTC. Protein product: CASSIDPPRPPEFF. The whole variable domain, filled in from reference TRBV19 and TRBJ2-1, reads DGGITQSPKYLFRKEGQNVTLSCEQNLNHDAMYWYRQDPGQGLRLIYYSQIVNDFQKGDIAEGYSVSREKKESFPLTVTSAQKNPTAFYLCASSIDPPRPPEFFGPGTRLTVL.

The J gene is TRBJ2-3, the V gene TRBV29-1; D gene uncertain. Trimming pared 2 bases from V and 0 bases from J, leaving 9 bases between. CDR1 and CDR2 from the germline V gene are SQVTM and ANQGSEA. This CDR3 contains 14 residues. Here the CDR3 DNA reads TGCAGCGTTGAACGCCAGATAAGCACAGATACGCAGTATTTT. Encoded protein: CSVERQISTDTQYF.

The V and J genes are TRBV4-1 and TRBJ1-4; the D is unclear. Per germline, CDR1 MGHRA and CDR2 YSYEKL. The ends were cut back, 0 bases at V and 7 bases at J, with 6 bases in the middle. The length of the CDR3 is 13 residues. The CDR3 loop reads CASSQDGREKLFF. In nucleotides, the CDR3 is TGCGCCAGCAGCCAAGATGGGCGTGAAAAACTGTTTTTT.

Turning to this clone: One junction end does not reproduce the germline sequence, and a read error may be involved. Other DNA sequences in the same sample also yield this CDR3. The V gene is TRBV7-7, the J gene TRBJ1-1, with D unclear. The CDR3 is 13 amino acids. The germline gives CDR1 SSHAT, CDR2 FNYEAQ (reference sequence). The CDR3 here is CASSLGENTEAFF. The CDR3 DNA reads as TGTGCTAGCAGCCTAGGAGAGAACACTGAAGCTTTCTTT.

The chain couples TRBV5-3 to TRBJ2-7; a possible D gene is TRBD2 (5 bases). TRBV5-3 is flagged as an ORF with uncertain function. The CDR3 runs 13 residues. Trimming left V 10 bases short and J 0 bases short, with 14 bases between. The CDR3 here is CAYLQRDSYEQYF. CDR3 bases: TGTGCCTATTTACAACGGGACTCCTACGAGCAGTACTTC.

The chain uses TRBV5-1 and TRBJ2-7; the match to TRBD1 covers 8 bases. Looked up from germline, CDR1 is SGHRS and CDR2 is YFSETQ. The V gene end was trimmed by 4 bases and the J gene end by 6 bases; junction bases not matched to a gene: 9. This CDR3 has 14 amino acids. The CDR3 DNA sequence: TGCGCCAGCAGCGAGTACAGGGGGGAACGCGAGCAGTACTTC. It specifies CASSEYRGEREQYF. Full variable domain (outside the CDR3, taken from reference TRBV5-1 and TRBJ2-7): KAGVTQTPRYLIKTRGQQVTLSCSPISGHRSVSWYQQTPGQGLQFLFEYFSETQRNKGNFPGRFSGRQFSNSRSEMNVSTLELGDSALYLCASSEYRGEREQYFGPGTRLTVT.

The CDR3 sequence is CATGGLAGLIYEQYF. The CDR3 DNA reads as TGTGCCACCGGGGGACTAGCGGGCCTTATCTACGAGCAGTACTTC. The chain combines TRBV27 with TRBJ2-7; TRBD2 agrees at 12 bases. V shed 10 bases and J 3 bases; nucleotides not matched to a gene: 10. Germline CDR1 is MNHEY and CDR2 is SMNVEV (reference sequence). CDR3 size: 15 residues.

This chain joins TRBV7-2 and TRBJ1-2; the match to TRBD1 covers 7 bases. This CDR3 spans 13 amino acids. The V gene end was trimmed by 5 bases and the J gene end by 8 bases; junction bases not matched to a gene: 8. The germline CDR1 and CDR2 sequences are SGHTA and FQGNSA. Written as DNA, the CDR3 is TGTGCCAGCAGCCCTGACAGGGACGAGGGCTACACCTTC. It yields the protein CASSPDRDEGYTF.

The chain employs TRBV5-1 and TRBJ1-4; the match to TRBD1 covers 7 bases. V lost 6 bases, J lost 8 bases, and 10 bases stayed unmatched. Germline-derived CDR1 and CDR2 are SGHRS and YFSETQ. The CDR3 consists of 14 residues. Here the CDR3 DNA reads TGCGCCAGCAACACCGGGACAGTAGGGGAAAAACTGTTTTTT. Its protein product is CASNTGTVGEKLFF.

This sequence joins TRBV5-1 and TRBJ2-1; 9 nucleotides align to TRBD2. The CDR3 spans 16 residues. Germline lookup yields CDR1 SGHRS and CDR2 YFSETQ. The trim removed 2 bases at V and 8 bases at J, leaving 11 bases unmatched. CDR3 DNA sequence: TGCGCCAGCAGCTTAGAGTTAGCGGGAGCACCCCATGAGCAGTTCTTC. Translation gives CASSLELAGAPHEQFF.